One and the same sample provided the 6 T cell receptor beta chains below, sequenced in a study of blood T cell repertoires in COVID-19. Generated by immunoSEQ multiplex PCR, the TCRdb table keeps only in-frame clones and is missing some. Among some 130,000 clones, approximately 88% were seen once, and the ten largest hold under 13%. The sample was peripheral blood. The receptors stem from a man aged 45-65 years with acute or convalescent COVID-19.

V and J are TRBV18 and TRBJ2-1; 9 bases align to TRBD2. V trimming: 3 bases; J trimming: 8 bases; junction bases outside the gene matches: 8. Germline V gene sequence: CDR1 KGHSH, CDR2 LQKENI. This CDR3 is built from 15 residues. CDR3 DNA sequence: TGTGCCAGCTCACCTAGGACTAGCGTTAGGGATGAGCAGTTCTTC. It specifies CASSPRTSVRDEQFF.

The chain uses TRBV27 and TRBJ1-6, with D uncertain. Germline assignment: CDR1 MNHEY and CDR2 SMNVEV (reference sequence). The length of the CDR3 is 15 residues. Trimming shortened V by 5 bases and J by 8 bases, and 16 bases separated the two germline ends. The CDR3 bases are TGTGCCAGCAGTCGCGGGCGGGGTAAGGATTCACCCCTCCACTTT. Amino acid sequence: CASSRGRGKDSPLHF.

The V gene is TRBV10-1, the J gene TRBJ1-1; tentatively, D is TRBD1 (6 bases). The CDR3 totals 13 residues. Germline lookup yields CDR1 WNHNN and CDR2 SYGVQD (reference sequence). V gave up 5 bases and J gave up 5 bases, with 12 bases separating them. The CDR3 region is CASSYGTPTEAFF. The DNA for the CDR3 is TGCGCCAGCAGTTACGGGACACCGACTGAAGCTTTCTTT.

The V and J genes are TRBV11-2 and TRBJ1-4; TRBD1 might be the D (6 bases). Trimming left V 4 bases short and J 7 bases short, with 13 bases between. Germline V lookup: CDR1 SGHAT, CDR2 FQNNGV. This CDR3 is 14 amino acids long. The CDR3 is CASSSDRMGEKLFF. CDR3 nucleotides: TGTGCCAGCAGCTCCGACAGGATGGGTGAAAAACTGTTTTTT.

The chain links TRBV3-1 (or the pseudogene TRBV3-2) to TRBJ1-4; D is ambiguous. The CDR3 runs 15 residues. Germline V gives CDR1 LGHDT, CDR2 YNNKEL (reference sequence). Trimming cost V 4 bases and J 8 bases, with 17 bases left between them. This CDR3 reads CASSLRGSSGEKLFF. Here the CDR3 DNA reads TGTGCCAGCAGCCTCCGGGGATCTTCGGGGGAAAAACTGTTTTTT.

The chain recombines TRBV28 with TRBJ1-3; D ambiguous. The CDR3 covers 12 residues. The V and J ends lost 6 bases and 3 bases respectively, with 6 bases between them. CDR1 and CDR2 from the germline V gene are MDHEN and SYDVKM. The chain's CDR3 is CASSPVGNTIYF. DNA of the CDR3: TGTGCCAGCAGCCCCGTTGGAAACACCATATATTTT.